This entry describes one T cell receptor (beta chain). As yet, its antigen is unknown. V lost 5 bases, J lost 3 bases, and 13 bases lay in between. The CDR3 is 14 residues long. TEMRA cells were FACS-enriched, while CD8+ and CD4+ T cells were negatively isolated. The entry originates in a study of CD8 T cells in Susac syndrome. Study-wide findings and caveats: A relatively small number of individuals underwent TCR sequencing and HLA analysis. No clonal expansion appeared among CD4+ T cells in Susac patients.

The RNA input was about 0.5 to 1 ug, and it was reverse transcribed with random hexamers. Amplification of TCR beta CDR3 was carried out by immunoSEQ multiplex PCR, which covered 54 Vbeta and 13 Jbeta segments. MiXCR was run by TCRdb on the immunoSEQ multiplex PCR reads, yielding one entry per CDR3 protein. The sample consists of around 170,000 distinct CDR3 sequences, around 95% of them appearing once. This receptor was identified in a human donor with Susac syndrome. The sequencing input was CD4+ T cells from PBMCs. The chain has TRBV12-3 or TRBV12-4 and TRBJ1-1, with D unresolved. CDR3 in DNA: TGTGCCAGCAGTCCTTGGCGGGGATACACTGAAGCTTTCTTT. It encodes CASSPWRGYTEAFF.